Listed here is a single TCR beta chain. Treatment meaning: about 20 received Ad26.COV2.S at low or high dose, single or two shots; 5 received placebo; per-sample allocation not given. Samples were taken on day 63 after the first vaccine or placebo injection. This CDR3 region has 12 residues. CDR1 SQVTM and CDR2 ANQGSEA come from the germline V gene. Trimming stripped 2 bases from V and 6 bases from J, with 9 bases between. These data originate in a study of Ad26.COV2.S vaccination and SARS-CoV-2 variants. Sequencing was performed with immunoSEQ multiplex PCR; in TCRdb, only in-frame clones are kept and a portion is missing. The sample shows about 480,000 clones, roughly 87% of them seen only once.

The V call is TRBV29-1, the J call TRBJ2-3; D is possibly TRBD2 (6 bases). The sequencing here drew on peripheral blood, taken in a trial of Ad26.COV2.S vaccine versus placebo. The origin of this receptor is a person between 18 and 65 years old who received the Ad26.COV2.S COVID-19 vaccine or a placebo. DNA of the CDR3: TGCAGCGTTGAACGCGGGGCCGATACGCAGTATTTT. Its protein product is CSVERGADTQYF.